These T cell receptor beta chains were read from a single sample in a study of T-cell reconstitution after alpha-beta-depleted transplantation in children. TCRdb re-derived calls from the PCR reads in MiXCR, one entry per CDR3 protein. The data hold almost 500,000 distinct CDR3 sequences, with approximately 12% observed a single time. The sequences come from PBMCs from the stem cell graft donor, collected from the stem cell graft. The receptors stem from a human donor who donated a stem cell graft to a child with combined immunodeficiency. The CDR3 runs from the conserved cysteine through the conserved F or W. Each record gives: V gene, clone size, J gene, D gene, CDR3 protein, CDR3 DNA. A D gene is named only where the DNA matches it firmly. Clone size is shown for a subset of rows, as once, few, many or a class of expanded clone.

TRBV27	many	TRBJ2-1	TRBD1	CASRDRVTNEQFF	TGTGCCAGCCGGGACAGGGTTACCAATGAGCAGTTCTTC
TRBV10-3	.	TRBJ1-1	.	CAISERAGGRTEAFF	TGTGCCATCAGTGAGAGGGCGGGGGGGCGCACTGAAGCTTTCTTT
TRBV2	.	TRBJ2-7	.	CASRLAPSYEQYF	TGTGCCAGCAGGCTAGCCCCTTCCTACGAGCAGTACTTC
TRBV3-1	many	TRBJ2-1	TRBD2	CASSLTAGDNEQFF	TGTGCCAGCAGCCTTACAGCGGGAGACAATGAGCAGTTCTTC
TRBV12-3/TRBV12-4	many	TRBJ2-5	TRBD2	CASSPSGGKGETQYF	TGTGCCAGCAGTCCCTCGGGGGGTAAGGGAGAGACCCAGTACTTC
TRBV29-1	.	TRBJ2-7	.	CSVGGRGTEQYF	TGCAGCGTTGGTGGCAGGGGAACCGAGCAGTACTTC
TRBV28	few	TRBJ2-7	.	CASGGANSYEQYF	TGTGCCAGCGGGGGAGCCAATTCCTACGAGCAGTACTTC
TRBV7-2	few	TRBJ2-4	.	CASSFGWGVTKNIQYF	TGTGCCAGCAGCTTCGGGTGGGGGGTCACCAAAAACATTCAGTACTTC
TRBV9	few	TRBJ2-7	TRBD2	CASNPPGRAHEQYF	TGTGCCAGCAACCCCCCCGGGAGGGCCCACGAGCAGTACTTC
TRBV12-3/TRBV12-4	.	TRBJ2-1	.	CAIYPGGPDYNEQFF	TGTGCCATATACCCGGGTGGGCCGGACTACAATGAGCAGTTCTTC
TRBV7-8	.	TRBJ2-3	TRBD2	CASSLRTSGGLSTDTQYF	TGTGCCAGCAGCTTAAGGACTAGCGGGGGGCTTTCCACAGATACGCAGTATTTT
TRBV12-3/TRBV12-4	few	TRBJ1-2	.	CASSLTGQPSGGYTF	TGTGCCAGCAGTTTAACCGGACAGCCTTCTGGTGGCTACACCTTC
TRBV12-3/TRBV12-4	few	TRBJ2-3	TRBD2	CASSTYGGGNTDTQYF	TGTGCCAGCAGTACCTACGGGGGAGGGAACACAGATACGCAGTATTTT
TRBV12-3/TRBV12-4	.	TRBJ1-5	.	CASSPRVNQPQHF	TGTGCCAGCAGTCCGCGCGTCAATCAGCCCCAGCATTTT
TRBV7-3	.	TRBJ1-2	TRBD1	CASSSGTGGGGYTF	TGTGCCAGCAGCTCTGGGACAGGGGGCGGTGGCTACACCTTC
TRBV7-9	few	TRBJ2-7	.	CASSLISQPQYF	TGTGCCAGCAGCTTAATTAGCCAGCCGCAGTACTTC